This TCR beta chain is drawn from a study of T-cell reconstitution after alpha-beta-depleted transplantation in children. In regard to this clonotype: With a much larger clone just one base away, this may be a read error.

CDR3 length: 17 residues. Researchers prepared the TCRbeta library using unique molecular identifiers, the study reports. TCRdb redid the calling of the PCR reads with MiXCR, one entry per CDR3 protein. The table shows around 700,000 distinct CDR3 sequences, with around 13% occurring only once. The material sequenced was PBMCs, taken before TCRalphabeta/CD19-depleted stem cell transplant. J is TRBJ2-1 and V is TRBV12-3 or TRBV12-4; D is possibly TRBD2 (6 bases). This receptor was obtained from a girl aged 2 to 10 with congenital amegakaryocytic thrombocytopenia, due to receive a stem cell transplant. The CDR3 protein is CASSFAGMGTSYNEHFF. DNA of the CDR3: TGTGCCAGCAGTTTCGCGGGAATGGGAACCTCCTACAATGAGCATTTCTTC.